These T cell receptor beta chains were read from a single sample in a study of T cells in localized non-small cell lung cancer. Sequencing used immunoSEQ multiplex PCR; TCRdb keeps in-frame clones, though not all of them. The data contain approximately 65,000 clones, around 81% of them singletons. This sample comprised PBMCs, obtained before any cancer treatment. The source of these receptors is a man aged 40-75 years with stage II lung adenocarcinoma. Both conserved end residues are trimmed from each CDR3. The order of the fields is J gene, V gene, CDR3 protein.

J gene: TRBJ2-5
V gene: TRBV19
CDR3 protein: ASSAHLADQETQY

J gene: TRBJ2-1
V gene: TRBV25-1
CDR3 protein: ASSVSGYSYNEQF

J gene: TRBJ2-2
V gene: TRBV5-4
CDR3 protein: ASSFSGAYGGELF

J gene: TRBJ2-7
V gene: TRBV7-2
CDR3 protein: ASSLEGWGEQY

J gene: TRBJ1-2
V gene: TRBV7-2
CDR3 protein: ASSPRTGYPASGYT

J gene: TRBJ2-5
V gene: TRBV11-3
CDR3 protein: ASSPDGEAQY

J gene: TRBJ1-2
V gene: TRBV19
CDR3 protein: ASSIGDRGFGYGYT

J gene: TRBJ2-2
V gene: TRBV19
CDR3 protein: ASRPGQGANTGELF

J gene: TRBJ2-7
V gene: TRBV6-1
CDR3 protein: ASSELRRGHLYEQY

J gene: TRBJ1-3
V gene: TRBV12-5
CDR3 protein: ASGHGGTLSSGNTIY

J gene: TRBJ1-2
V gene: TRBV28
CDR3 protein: ASSLGQGSNYGYT

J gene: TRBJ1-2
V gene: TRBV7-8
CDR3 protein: ASSRGFGGDYGYT

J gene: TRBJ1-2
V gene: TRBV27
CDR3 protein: ASSLSSGQTYGYT

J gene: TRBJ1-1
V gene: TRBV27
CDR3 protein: ASSLGQGRRGPEAF